The present T cell receptor (beta chain) was sequenced within a study of blood T cell repertoires in COVID-19. Study context: Acute and convalescent COVID-19 samples came from the United States, Italy and Spain.

Looked up from germline, CDR1 is MRHNA and CDR2 is SNTAGT. CDR3 length: 14 residues. V lost 8 bases and J 4 bases, leaving 17 bases between the germline ends. Here immunoSEQ multiplex PCR was the method, and the copy in TCRdb shows in-frame clones only, minus some. Of roughly 140,000 clones in the sample, about 85% are singletons; the top ten hold more than 2%. The chain links TRBV6-4 to TRBJ2-5; D is possibly TRBD1 (5 bases). The clonotype comes from a woman aged 70-85 years with acute or convalescent COVID-19. Source material: peripheral blood. DNA for the CDR3: TGTGCCAGCTCCCCCCAGGGAAGGGGAGAGACCCAGTACTTC. Its protein is CASSPQGRGETQYF.